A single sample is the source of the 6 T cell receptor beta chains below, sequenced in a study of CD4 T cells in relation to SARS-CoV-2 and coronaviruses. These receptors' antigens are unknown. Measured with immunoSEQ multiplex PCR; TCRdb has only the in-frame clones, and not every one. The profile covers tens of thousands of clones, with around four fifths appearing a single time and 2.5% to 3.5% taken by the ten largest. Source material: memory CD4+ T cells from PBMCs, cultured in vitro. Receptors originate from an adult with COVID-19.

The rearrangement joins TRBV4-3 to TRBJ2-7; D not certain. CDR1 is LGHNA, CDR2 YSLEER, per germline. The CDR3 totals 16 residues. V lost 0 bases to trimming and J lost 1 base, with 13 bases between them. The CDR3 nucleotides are TGCGCCAGCAGCCAAGAGGTTTCGGTTACGTCCTACGAGCAGTACTTC. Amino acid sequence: CASSQEVSVTSYEQYF.

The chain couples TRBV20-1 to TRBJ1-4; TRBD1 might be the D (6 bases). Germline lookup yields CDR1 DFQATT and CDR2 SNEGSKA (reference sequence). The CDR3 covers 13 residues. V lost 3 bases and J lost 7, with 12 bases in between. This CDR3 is CSASLRGTEKLFF. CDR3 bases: TGCAGTGCTAGTTTGAGGGGGACTGAAAAACTGTTTTTT.

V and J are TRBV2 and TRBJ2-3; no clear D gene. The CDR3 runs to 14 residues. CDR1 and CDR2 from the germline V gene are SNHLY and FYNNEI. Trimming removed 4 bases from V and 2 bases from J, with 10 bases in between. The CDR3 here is CASSVDSNTDTQYF. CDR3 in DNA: TGTGCCAGCAGTGTTGACTCCAACACAGATACGCAGTATTTT.

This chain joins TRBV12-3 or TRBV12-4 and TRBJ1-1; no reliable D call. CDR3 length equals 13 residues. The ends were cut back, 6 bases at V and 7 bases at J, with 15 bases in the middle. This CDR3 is CASSRRRGDEAFF. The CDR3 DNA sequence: TGTGCCAGCAGCCGGAGGAGAGGAGATGAAGCTTTCTTT.

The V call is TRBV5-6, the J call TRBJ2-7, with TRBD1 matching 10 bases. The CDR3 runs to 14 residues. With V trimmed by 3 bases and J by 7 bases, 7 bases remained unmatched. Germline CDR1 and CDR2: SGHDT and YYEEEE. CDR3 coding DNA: TGTGCCAGCAGCTGGGACAGGGGAACCGTTGAGCAGTACTTC. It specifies CASSWDRGTVEQYF. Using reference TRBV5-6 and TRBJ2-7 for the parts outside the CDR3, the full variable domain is DAGVTQSPTHLIKTRGQQVTLRCSPKSGHDTVSWYQQALGQGPQFIFQYYEEEERQRGNFPDRFSGHQFPNYSSELNVNALLLGDSALYLCASSWDRGTVEQYFGPGTRLTVT.

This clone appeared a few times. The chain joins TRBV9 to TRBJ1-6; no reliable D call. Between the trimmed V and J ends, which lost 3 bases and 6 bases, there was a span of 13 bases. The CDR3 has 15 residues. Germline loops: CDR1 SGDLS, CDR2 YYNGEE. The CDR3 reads CASSEEGRSNSPLHF. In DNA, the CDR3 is TGTGCCAGCAGCGAGGAGGGCAGGAGTAATTCACCCCTCCACTTT.